This T cell receptor (beta chain) was found in a study of technical replicates of blood from several donors. Using immunoSEQ multiplex PCR, the repertoire was profiled, and TCRdb retains in-frame clones only, with some absent. This repertoire shows under 65,000 clones, about 93% found once; its top ten account for about 4.3%. After removal of 4 bases from V and 1 base from J, the junction contained 10 bases not matched to a gene. The CDR3 totals 17 residues. Per germline, CDR1 MGHRA and CDR2 YSYEKL. The chain uses TRBV4-1 and TRBJ2-3, with TRBD1 matching 8 bases. The sequencing sample was made of PBMCs. The sequence was collected from a human donor in good health. Some clones in this sample may be carry-over from other donors' samples. CDR3 residues: CASSPSPDRVGTDTQYF. CDR3 in DNA: TGCGCCAGCAGCCCATCCCCGGACAGGGTGGGCACAGATACGCAGTATTTT.